This TCR beta chain is drawn from a study of tumor-infiltrating lymphocytes in primary liver carcinoma. The germline V gene encodes CDR1 WSHSY and CDR2 SAAADI. CDR3 length: 13 amino acids. The template, around 540 ng total RNA, yielded TCR beta cDNA made with a constant-region primer. Slightly modified ARM-PCR served as the procedure for the TCR beta libraries. These libraries came from three rounds of nested multiplex PCR. Both of the initial two PCR rounds ran for around 9 cycles and employed TRBV1-TRBV30 forward primers alongside a C-beta reverse primer. TCRdb ran MiXCR on the multiplex PCR reads and lists one entry per CDR3 protein. The repertoire holds fewer than 400,000 distinct CDR3 sequences, with 50% to 60% as singletons. Blood RNA originated from unsorted whole blood, with germline DNA additionally extracted. About this clonotype itself: Sequence at one end of the junction differs from germline and may be a read error.

This receptor was obtained from a woman aged 25 to 45 with primary liver carcinoma and hepatitis B virus infection. This chain joins TRBV10-2 and TRBJ2-2; D may be TRBD2 (6 bases). Material for sequencing was peripheral blood. The CDR3 region has the DNA TGCGCTAGCAGTGGTAGGAGTACCGGGGGGCTGTTTTTT. Translation gives CASSGRSTGGLFF.